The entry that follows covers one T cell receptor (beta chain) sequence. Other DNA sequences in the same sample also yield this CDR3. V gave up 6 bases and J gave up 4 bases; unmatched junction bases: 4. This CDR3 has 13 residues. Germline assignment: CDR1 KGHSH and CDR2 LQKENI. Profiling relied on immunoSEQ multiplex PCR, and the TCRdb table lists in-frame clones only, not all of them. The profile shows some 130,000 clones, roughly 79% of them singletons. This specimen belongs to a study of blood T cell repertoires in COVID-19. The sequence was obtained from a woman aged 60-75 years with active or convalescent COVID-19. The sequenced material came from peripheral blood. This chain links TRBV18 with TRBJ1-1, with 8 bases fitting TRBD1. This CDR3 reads CASSQGAGTEAFF. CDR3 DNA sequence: TGTGCCAGCTCCCAGGGGGCGGGCACTGAAGCTTTCTTT.